Listed here are 7 T cell receptor beta chains from one sample, sequenced in a study of blood T cell repertoires in COVID-19. Data came from immunoSEQ multiplex PCR; TCRdb stores just in-frame clones and leaves some out. Of about 170,000 clones listed, more than 85% are singletons. Sequencing was carried out using peripheral blood. All receptors come from a woman of 80 years or more in a cohort sampled during active or convalescent COVID-19.

The V gene is TRBV3-1 (or the pseudogene TRBV3-2), the J gene TRBJ2-1, with 7 bases matching TRBD2. Germline loops: CDR1 LGHDT, CDR2 YNNKEL (reference sequence). The CDR3 length is 16 residues. Losses at the gene ends were 4 bases for V and 0 bases for J; bases not matched to a gene: 6. For the CDR3, the DNA is TGTGCCAGCAGCCGACAAGCGGGGTTCTCCTACAATGAGCAGTTCTTC. Its protein product is CASSRQAGFSYNEQFF.

The rearrangement joins TRBV5-4 to TRBJ2-2, with 9 bases lining up with TRBD2. Germline V gives CDR1 SGHNT, CDR2 YYREEE (reference sequence). The J segment lost 3 bases and the V segment lost 4 bases, leaving 7 bases of the junction unmatched. CDR3 length: 16 residues. CDR3 in DNA: TGTGCCAGCAGCCTCCGCCTAGCGGGGTACACCGGGGAGCTGTTTTTT. This sequence encodes CASSLRLAGYTGELFF.

The chain has TRBV6-4 and TRBJ1-2; D is undetermined. Germline V CDR1 and CDR2: MRHNA, SNTAGT. The CDR3 has 16 amino acids. The V and J ends lost 6 bases and 9 bases respectively, with 26 bases between them. Written as DNA, the CDR3 is TGTGCCAGCAGCGCACACCCCTATGAGGGAGTCGGGAGCTACACCTTC. Amino acids: CASSAHPYEGVGSYTF.

The rearrangement uses TRBV19 and TRBJ2-1, with TRBD1 as a possible D gene (5 bases). Trimming took 8 bases from V and 0 from J, leaving 11 bases between them. The CDR3 has 14 amino acids. The germline V gene encodes CDR1 LNHDA and CDR2 SQIVND (reference sequence). The CDR3 protein is CASATGFSYNEQFF. The CDR3 DNA reads as TGTGCCAGTGCCACAGGATTCTCCTACAATGAGCAGTTCTTC.

CDR3 loop: CASSYLLSTGTEAFF. For the CDR3, the DNA is TGTGCCAGCAGTTACCTCCTTAGCACTGGGACTGAAGCTTTCTTT. The chain links TRBV6-5 to TRBJ1-1; D gene unclear. V gave up 2 bases and J gave up 5 bases, with 15 bases separating them. This CDR3 is 15 amino acids long. Per the germline V gene, CDR1 is MNHEY and CDR2 is SVGAGI.

Only one count was recorded for this clone. V usage is TRBV7-9 and J usage is TRBJ2-3; 13 bases are a match to TRBD2. Germline trimming cut 0 bases from V and 3 bases from J; bases unmatched to any gene: 0. The CDR3 has 16 amino acids. Germline assignment: CDR1 SEHNR and CDR2 FQNEAQ (reference sequence). The CDR3 is CASSLALAGGTDTQYF. In DNA form, the CDR3 reads TGTGCCAGCAGCTTAGCACTAGCGGGGGGGACAGATACGCAGTATTTT.

This chain connects TRBV6-2 or TRBV6-3 to TRBJ2-7; 9 positions agree with TRBD2. Trimming took 2 bases from V and 2 from J; bases not matched to a gene: 10. Germline V gene data show CDR1 as MNHEY and CDR2 as SVGEGT. The CDR3 loop spans 17 amino acids. This chain's CDR3 is CASSYTPGLAQAYEQYF. Here the CDR3 DNA reads TGTGCCAGCAGTTACACTCCGGGACTAGCACAAGCCTACGAGCAGTACTTC.